The entry below describes one T cell receptor beta chain. Its antigen is currently unknown. The source of the sample is a study of shared clonotypes between healthy human individuals. Findings of the study overall: Larger estimated richness was generally seen in naive subsets than in memory subsets.

Authors' methods: Without quality scores, immunoSEQ junctional reads could not be filtered like full-length reads. Here immunoSEQ multiplex PCR was the method, and the copy in TCRdb shows in-frame clones only, minus some. Clone size and V and J calls were adopted from that table, with D and trimming inferred from the DNA. The top ten hold 1.5% to 2% of the sample, which has more than 2 million clones, about 94% seen once. Positive CCR7 selection of CD45RO-negative cells yielded the naive CD8 cells, and terminally differentiated effector memory CD45RA+ cells were excluded. The sequencing sample was made of naive CD8+ T cells from PBMCs. The source of this sequence is a man between 18 and 29 years old in good health. Some clones in this sample may be carry-over from other donors' samples.

The DNA of the CDR3 is TGCGCCAGCAGCCTCCGGACAGGGGTATCGAACTATGGCTACACCTTC. It is translated as CASSLRTGVSNYGYTF. The J gene is TRBJ1-2, the V gene TRBV4-1, with 9 positions matching TRBD1. This CDR3 comprises 16 residues. From germline, CDR1 is MGHRA and CDR2 YSYEKL. Germline trimming cut 4 bases from V and 2 bases from J; bases unmatched to any gene: 8.